One sample yielded the 16 T cell receptor beta chains listed below, sequenced in a study of blood T cell repertoires in COVID-19. Data came from immunoSEQ multiplex PCR; TCRdb stores just in-frame clones and leaves some out. The table includes around 320,000 clones, 90% detected once. The sample comprised PBMCs or T cells enriched from blood (not recorded which). The origin of the receptors is a young woman with acute COVID-19.

The genes are TRBV19 and TRBJ2-7, with D perhaps TRBD1 (7 bases). Germline V gene lookup returns CDR1 LNHDA and CDR2 SQIVND (reference sequence). The CDR3 runs 16 residues. V gave up 4 bases and J gave up 3 bases, with 19 bases separating them. CDR3 amino acids: CASSTRDSRSYYEQYF. CDR3 bases: TGTGCCAGTAGTACGCGGGACAGCCGCTCCTACTACGAGCAGTACTTC.

The chain is built from TRBV7-2 and TRBJ2-1, with D perhaps TRBD2 (5 bases). The CDR3 spans 16 residues. Germline assignment: CDR1 SGHTA and CDR2 FQGNSA. The germline V and J ends were trimmed by 5 bases and 0 bases, with 14 bases remaining between them. The CDR3 reads CASSPSVGSSYNEQFF. For the CDR3, the DNA is TGTGCCAGCAGCCCTTCGGTGGGGAGCTCCTACAATGAGCAGTTCTTC.

This sequence joins TRBV28 and TRBJ1-3; D ambiguous. The CDR3 has 15 amino acids. Deletions cut 5 bases from V and 5 bases from J, with 16 bases between. The germline CDR1 and CDR2 sequences are MDHEN and SYDVKM. CDR3 sequence: CASSPSVATRNTIYF. In nucleotides, the CDR3 is TGTGCCAGCAGTCCCTCAGTTGCCACCCGAAACACCATATATTTT.

This clone was detected a few times. As DNA, the CDR3 is TGTGCCAGCAGCCGACAGGGGGCAGACACTGAAGCTTTCTTT. It encodes CASSRQGADTEAFF. The gene calls are TRBV14 and TRBJ1-1, with 10 bases fitting TRBD1. This CDR3 spans 14 amino acids. V was clipped by 4 bases and J by 3 bases; unmatched bases: 2. Germline CDR1 and CDR2: SGHDN and FVKESK.

This chain joins TRBV5-1 and TRBJ2-2; TRBD1 aligns across 7 bases. This CDR3 has 16 residues. After removal of 4 bases from V and 0 bases from J, the junction contained 6 bases not matched to a gene. Germline V gene sequence: CDR1 SGHRS, CDR2 YFSETQ. The CDR3 spells CASSQYGTANTGELFF. The CDR3 DNA sequence: TGCGCCAGCAGCCAGTACGGGACAGCGAACACCGGGGAGCTGTTTTTT.

The V gene is TRBV7-9, the J gene TRBJ1-1; 7 nucleotides align to TRBD1. Losses at the gene ends were 5 bases for V and 4 bases for J; bases not matched to a gene: 10. CDR1 SEHNR and CDR2 FQNEAQ come from the germline V gene (reference sequence). The CDR3 contains 15 residues. CDR3 sequence (DNA): TGTGCCAGCAGCGGACGACAGGGCGTTGGCACTGAAGCTTTCTTT. Encoded protein: CASSGRQGVGTEAFF.

The chain couples TRBV20-1 to TRBJ2-6, with D maybe TRBD2 (5 bases). This CDR3 is built from 17 residues. The V gene lost 3 bases and the J gene lost 0 bases, with 15 bases spanning the gap. Per germline, CDR1 DFQATT and CDR2 SNEGSKA (reference sequence). The CDR3 spells CSASPGSASSGANVLTF. DNA of the CDR3: TGCAGTGCTAGTCCGGGATCTGCAAGCTCTGGGGCCAACGTCCTGACTTTC.

The chain carries TRBV7-9 and TRBJ2-5, with TRBD2 as a possible D gene (5 bases). The CDR3 sequence is 16 residues long. Trimming pared 3 bases from V and 5 bases from J, leaving 19 bases between. Germline loops: CDR1 SEHNR, CDR2 FQNEAQ (reference sequence). DNA for the CDR3: TGTGCCAGCAGCTTCCAAGAGGCTAGCCAGAGGGAGACCCAGTACTTC. Its translation is CASSFQEASQRETQYF.

The CDR3 loop reads CASSQAGKLFF. The CDR3, as DNA: TGCGCCAGCAGCCAGGCGGGAAAACTGTTTTTT. This chain links TRBV4-1 with TRBJ1-4; D call uncertain. The CDR3 spans 11 residues. Germline V gene sequence: CDR1 MGHRA, CDR2 YSYEKL. V gave up 3 bases and J gave up 10 bases, with 6 bases separating them.

This sequence joins TRBV19 and TRBJ1-5; D not resolved. Trimming left V 8 bases short and J 5 bases short, with 13 bases between. Germline loops: CDR1 LNHDA, CDR2 SQIVND (reference sequence). This CDR3 contains 13 residues. CDR3 coding DNA: TGTGCCAGTTCTGGCCCCCTCTATCAGCCCCAGCATTTT. As protein: CASSGPLYQPQHF.

The V gene is TRBV28, the J gene TRBJ1-6, with D possibly being TRBD1 (5 bases). Germline lookup yields CDR1 MDHEN and CDR2 SYDVKM. This CDR3 region has 14 residues. V was trimmed by 10 bases and J by 0 bases, leaving 10 bases between them. The chain's CDR3 is CATGGSSYNSPLHF. The CDR3 nucleotides are TGTGCCACTGGGGGGAGCTCCTATAATTCACCCCTCCACTTT.

V and J are TRBV30 and TRBJ1-3; 7 bases map to TRBD1. Germline V gene lookup returns CDR1 GTSNPN and CDR2 SVGIG (reference sequence). CDR3 length: 17 residues. V was pared by 1 base and J by 0 bases, with 9 bases of the junction left unmatched. Written as DNA, the CDR3 is TGTGCCTGGAGTGGATGGCGGACAGGCAACTCTGGAAACACCATATATTTT. This gives the protein CAWSGWRTGNSGNTIYF. The full variable domain, its missing parts supplied by reference TRBV30 and TRBJ1-3, is SQTIHQWPATLVQPVGSPLSLECTVEGTSNPNLYWYRQAAGRGLQLLFYSVGIGQISSEVPQNLSASRPQDRQFILSSKKLLLSDSGFYLCAWSGWRTGNSGNTIYFGEGSWLTVV.

The genes are TRBV7-3 and TRBJ2-7; tentative D call: TRBD1 (5 bases). Germline loops: CDR1 SGHTA, CDR2 FQGTGA. Trimming removed 5 bases from V and 3 bases from J, with 17 bases in between. There are 15 residues in the CDR3. The CDR3 bases are TGTGCCAGCAGCCCAACAGGACAAGAGAACTACGAGCAGTACTTC. As protein: CASSPTGQENYEQYF. The variable domain in full, completed from reference TRBV7-3 and TRBJ2-7, reads GAGVSQTPSNKVTEKGKYVELRCDPISGHTALYWYRQSLGQGPEFLIYFQGTGAADDSGLPNDRFFAVRPEGSVSTLKIQRTERGDSAVYLCASSPTGQENYEQYFGPGTRLTVT.

The gene calls are TRBV20-1 and TRBJ2-6; D ambiguous. V lost 3 bases to trimming and J lost 4 bases, with 16 bases between them. This CDR3 comprises 16 residues. CDR1 DFQATT and CDR2 SNEGSKA come from the germline V gene (reference sequence). The CDR3 DNA reads as TGCAGTGCTAGTAATCCTGGCTGGGCAGGGGCCAACGTCCTGACTTTC. Protein sequence: CSASNPGWAGANVLTF.

The chain uses TRBV28 and TRBJ1-1, with 8 bases identical to TRBD1. Germline-derived CDR1 and CDR2 are MDHEN and SYDVKM. The CDR3 runs 14 residues. Germline trimming cut 5 bases from V and 6 bases from J; bases unmatched to any gene: 8. The CDR3 protein is CASSPRDRWSEAFF. The CDR3 nucleotides read TGTGCCAGCAGTCCCCGGGACAGGTGGTCTGAAGCTTTCTTT.

The sample holds a few counts of this clone. The V gene is TRBV14, the J gene TRBJ2-1, with TRBD2 matching 12 bases. V gave up 0 bases and J gave up 2 bases; unmatched junction bases: 11. Germline V gene lookup returns CDR1 SGHDN and CDR2 FVKESK. This CDR3 spans 20 amino acids. CDR3 in amino acids: CASSQDRWTSGELPYNEQFF. In DNA form, the CDR3 reads TGTGCCAGCAGCCAAGACCGGTGGACTAGCGGGGAGCTTCCCTACAATGAGCAGTTCTTC.